This T cell receptor beta chain was identified in a study of blood T cell repertoires in COVID-19. Study context: Collection of acute and convalescent COVID-19 samples took place in the United States, Italy and Spain. Nucleic acid was either cDNA or gDNA, and it came from T cells, B-cell-depleted T cells, or PBMCs.

Per the original data handling: Amplification of reference gene primers was used by the study to estimate nucleated cell counts. The data were produced by immunoSEQ multiplex PCR, yet TCRdb's version contains in-frame clones alone and is incomplete. That table is the source of V, J and clone size, and D and trimming were worked out from the DNA. The table records tens of thousands of clones, roughly 85% of them present only once. There are 15 residues in the CDR3. From germline, CDR1 is SGHAT and CDR2 FQDESV (reference sequence). The V gene lost 5 bases and the J gene lost 3 bases, with 16 bases spanning the gap.

The receptor was isolated from a human donor in a cohort sampled during active COVID-19. Sequencing was done on a sample of peripheral blood. The chain has TRBV11-1 and TRBJ2-5; D might be TRBD2 (5 bases). The CDR3 region is CASSDAWEIKETQYF. The CDR3 DNA is TGTGCCAGCAGCGACGCTTGGGAGATCAAAGAGACCCAGTACTTC. The full variable domain, in which reference TRBV11-1 and TRBJ2-5 provide the parts outside the CDR3, is EAEVAQSPRYKITEKSQAVAFWCDPISGHATLYWYRQILGQGPELLVQFQDESVVDDSQLPKDRFSAERLKGVDSTLKIQPAELGDSAMYLCASSDAWEIKETQYFGPGTRLLVL.